Each of the 3 T cell receptor beta chains below was sequenced from the same sample in a study of T-cell memory formation after mild COVID-19. One entry per CDR3 protein, called by TCRdb with MiXCR from the 5' RACE reads. This sample has approximately 350,000 distinct CDR3 sequences, with 10% to 15% found just once. The sequenced sample was PBMCs or a T cell subset sorted from them (not recorded which). These receptors all stem from a young man who had mild COVID-19 (a few samples of this study predate the infection). Cell type and time point are not known.

The chain couples TRBV15 to TRBJ1-5; D may be TRBD1 (5 bases). Germline CDR1 reads LNHNV; CDR2 reads YYDKDF (reference sequence). The CDR3 is 15 residues long. The ends were cut back, 1 base at V and 5 bases at J, with 12 bases in the middle. The chain's CDR3 is CATSRGERGHQPQHF. The CDR3 DNA sequence: TGTGCCACCAGCAGAGGGGAGAGGGGTCATCAGCCCCAGCATTTT.

V is TRBV21-1 and J is TRBJ2-3. TRBV21-1 is deemed a pseudogene. This CDR3 comprises 18 residues. The CDR3 spells CASSKVDEVLVRTDTQYF. CDR3 nucleotide sequence: TGTGCCAGCAGCAAAGTGGATGAGGTTTTGGTTCGCACAGATACGCAGTATTTT.

The chain links TRBV12-5 to TRBJ2-3; weak D call: TRBD2 (7 bases). V lost 1 base and J 4 bases, leaving 12 bases between the germline ends. CDR3 length equals 15 residues. Germline CDR1 LGHNT, CDR2 FRNRAP. The CDR3 DNA sequence: TGTGCTAGTGGTTTGGGCGGGGGCGGCCCAGATACGCAGTATTTT. As protein: CASGLGGGGPDTQYF.